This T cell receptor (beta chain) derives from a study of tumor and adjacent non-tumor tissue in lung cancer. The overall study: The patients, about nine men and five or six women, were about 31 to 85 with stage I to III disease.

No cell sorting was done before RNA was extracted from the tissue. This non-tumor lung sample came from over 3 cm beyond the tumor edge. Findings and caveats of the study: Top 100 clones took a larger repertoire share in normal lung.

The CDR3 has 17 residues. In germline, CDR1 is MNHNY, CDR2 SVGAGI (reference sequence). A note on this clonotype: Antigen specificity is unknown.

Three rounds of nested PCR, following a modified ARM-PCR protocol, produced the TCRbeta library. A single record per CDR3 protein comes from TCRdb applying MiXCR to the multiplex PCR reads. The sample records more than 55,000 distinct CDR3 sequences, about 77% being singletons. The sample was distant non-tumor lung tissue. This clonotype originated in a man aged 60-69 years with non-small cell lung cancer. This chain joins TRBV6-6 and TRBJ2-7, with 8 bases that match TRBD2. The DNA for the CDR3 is TGTTTCAGCAGTCCAGGGGTTAGGGTAGCGGGAAGGTACGAGCAGTACTTC. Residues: CFSSPGVRVAGRYEQYF.